The next 10 T cell receptor beta chains were all read from a single sample in a study of CD8 T cells in Susac syndrome. Random hexamers were used to reverse transcribe roughly 0.45 to 1 ug of RNA. TCRdb independently ran MiXCR on the immunoSEQ multiplex PCR reads; one entry per CDR3 protein. The table lists under 200,000 distinct CDR3 sequences, approximately 95% of them singletons. The specimen was CD8+ T cells from PBMCs. The receptor source for this set is a human donor with multiple sclerosis.

This clonotype appeared once. This chain connects TRBV30 to TRBJ1-2; D is ambiguous. Germline V CDR1 and CDR2: GTSNPN, SVGIG (reference sequence). The V end was cut by 7 bases, the J end by 8 bases, with 11 bases between. CDR3 size: 10 residues. The CDR3 region has the DNA TGTGCCTCCTTTACGTGGGGCTACACCTTC. Protein: CASFTWGYTF.

The V call is TRBV27, the J call TRBJ2-7; TRBD1 agrees at 8 bases. Trimming at V came to 8 bases and at J to 3 bases, leaving 6 bases not matched to a gene. The CDR3 is 13 residues long. Per germline, CDR1 MNHEY and CDR2 SMNVEV (reference sequence). DNA of the CDR3: TGTGCCAGCGGCCCAACAGGGGGCTACGAGCAGTACTTC. Encoded protein: CASGPTGGYEQYF.

The V and J genes are TRBV29-1 and TRBJ2-7, with a possible D match to TRBD1 (6 bases). Germline V gene data show CDR1 as SQVTM and CDR2 as ANQGSEA. The CDR3 runs 14 residues. V lost 6 bases and J 5 bases, leaving 20 bases between the germline ends. The CDR3 bases are TGCAGCGTCGCAGCAACAGGGCCTTCGGACGAGCAGTACTTC. This codes for CSVAATGPSDEQYF.

This chain links TRBV2 with TRBJ2-3, with TRBD1 matching 9 bases. Per germline, CDR1 SNHLY and CDR2 FYNNEI. This CDR3 has 16 amino acids. J lost 2 bases, V lost 6 bases, and 9 bases had no gene match. CDR3: CASSLPGQGSTDTQYF. For the CDR3, the DNA is TGTGCCAGCAGCCTGCCGGGACAGGGTTCCACAGATACGCAGTATTTT.

The V gene is TRBV7-9, the J gene TRBJ2-3, with D possibly matching TRBD2 (6 bases). Germline V gene sequence: CDR1 SEHNR, CDR2 FQNEAQ (reference sequence). The V and J ends lost 2 bases and 2 bases respectively, with 14 bases between them. This CDR3 spans 16 amino acids. CDR3 DNA sequence: TGTGCCAGCAGCTTAAGGGCGGGGTTGTTCACAGATACGCAGTATTTT. The encoded protein is CASSLRAGLFTDTQYF.

The chain couples TRBV4-1 to TRBJ2-3; 8 bases agree with TRBD2. CDR1 is MGHRA, CDR2 YSYEKL, per germline. V shed 0 bases and J 6 bases; nucleotides not matched to a gene: 14. The CDR3 spans 18 residues. CDR3 DNA sequence: TGCGCCAGCAGCCAAGAGGGCCGGAGCCTAGCGGGTGTGGATACGCAGTATTTT. It codes for CASSQEGRSLAGVDTQYF.

The rearrangement links TRBV20-1 to TRBJ2-7, with 7 positions matching TRBD1. This CDR3 comprises 15 residues. Germline V lookup: CDR1 DFQATT, CDR2 SNEGSKA (reference sequence). The V segment lost 5 bases and the J segment 3 bases; nucleotides outside the gene matches: 13. CDR3 sequence reads: CSAQDRDDGVYEQYF. CDR3 bases: TGCAGTGCTCAAGACAGGGACGACGGGGTCTACGAGCAGTACTTC.

The table lists this clonotype with a count of one. The V call is TRBV29-1, the J call TRBJ1-2; possibly TRBD1 for D (5 bases). The germline V gene has CDR1 SQVTM and CDR2 ANQGSEA. Trimming took off 6 bases at V and 3 bases at J, with 14 bases between the two ends. This CDR3 is 13 amino acids long. The CDR3 sequence is CSVGEGTDYGYTF. The CDR3, as DNA: TGCAGCGTGGGGGAGGGGACGGACTATGGCTACACCTTC.

This clonotype has more than one count but fewer than ten. The chain uses TRBV28 and TRBJ2-3, with a possible D match to TRBD2 (5 bases). V was clipped by 3 bases and J by 0 bases, with 7 bases between them. The CDR3 totals 14 residues. CDR1 and CDR2 from the germline V gene are MDHEN and SYDVKM. This CDR3 is CASSLRGSTDTQYF. CDR3 coding DNA: TGTGCCAGCAGTTTGAGAGGGAGCACAGATACGCAGTATTTT. Full variable domain (rest looked up from reference TRBV28 and TRBJ2-3): DVKVTQSSRYLVKRTGEKVFLECVQDMDHENMFWYRQDPGLGLRLIYFSYDVKMKEKGDIPEGYSVSREKKERFSLILESASTNQTSMYLCASSLRGSTDTQYFGPGTRLTVL.

This clonotype was seen just once. This chain connects TRBV9 to TRBJ2-1; D is perhaps TRBD1 (6 bases). The CDR3 runs 18 residues. V gave up 0 bases and J gave up 0 bases, with 16 bases separating them. Germline V gives CDR1 SGDLS, CDR2 YYNGEE. As DNA, the CDR3 is TGTGCCAGCAGCGTAGCTGGGGGCCACCCGAGCTCCTACAATGAGCAGTTCTTC. Translation: CASSVAGGHPSSYNEQFF.